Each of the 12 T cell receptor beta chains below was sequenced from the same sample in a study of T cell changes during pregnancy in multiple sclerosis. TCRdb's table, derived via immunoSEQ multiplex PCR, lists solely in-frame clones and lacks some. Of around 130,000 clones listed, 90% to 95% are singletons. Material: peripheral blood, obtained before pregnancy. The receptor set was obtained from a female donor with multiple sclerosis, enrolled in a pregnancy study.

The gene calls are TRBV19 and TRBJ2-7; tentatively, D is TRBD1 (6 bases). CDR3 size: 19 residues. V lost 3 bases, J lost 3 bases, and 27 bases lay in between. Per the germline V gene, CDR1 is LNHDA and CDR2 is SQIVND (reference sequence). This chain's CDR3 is CASSISRNPRGQPLYEQYF. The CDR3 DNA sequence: TGTGCCAGTAGTATTTCGAGGAACCCTCGCGGACAGCCTCTCTACGAGCAGTACTTC.

CDR3 sequence: CASSLVSPPGDTQYF. The CDR3 DNA is TGCGCCAGCAGCTTGGTAAGCCCACCAGGGGATACGCAGTATTTT. This chain uses TRBV5-1 with TRBJ2-3, with a weak D call TRBD1 (5 bases). The CDR3 length is 15 residues. Germline CDR1 SGHRS, CDR2 YFSETQ. The ends were cut back, 0 bases at V and 6 bases at J, with 14 bases in the middle.

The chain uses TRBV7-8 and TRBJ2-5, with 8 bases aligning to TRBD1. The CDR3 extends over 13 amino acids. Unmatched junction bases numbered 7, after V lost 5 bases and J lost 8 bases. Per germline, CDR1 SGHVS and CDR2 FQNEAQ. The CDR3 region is CASSRDRTSTQYF. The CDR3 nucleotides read TGTGCCAGCAGCCGGGACAGGACATCAACCCAGTACTTC.

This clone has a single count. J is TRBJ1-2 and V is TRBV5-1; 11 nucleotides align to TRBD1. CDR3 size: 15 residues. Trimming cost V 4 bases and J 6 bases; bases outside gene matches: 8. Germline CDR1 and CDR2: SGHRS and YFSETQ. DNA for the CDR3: TGCGCCAGCAGCCCGGGGACAGGGGGTTGGGATGGCTACACCTTC. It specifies CASSPGTGGWDGYTF.

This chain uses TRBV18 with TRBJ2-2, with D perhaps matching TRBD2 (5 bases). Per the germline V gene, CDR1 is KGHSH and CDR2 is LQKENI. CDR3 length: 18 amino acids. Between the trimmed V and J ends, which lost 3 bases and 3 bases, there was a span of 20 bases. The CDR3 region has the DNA TGTGCCAGCTCACCCCTTGACGTGGCGGGTGATTACACCGGGGAGCTGTTTTTT. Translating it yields CASSPLDVAGDYTGELFF.

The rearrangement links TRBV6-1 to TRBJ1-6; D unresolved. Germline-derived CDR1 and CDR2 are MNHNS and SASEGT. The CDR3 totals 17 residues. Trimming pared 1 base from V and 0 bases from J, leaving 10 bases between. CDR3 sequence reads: CASSEVRSSSYNSPLHF. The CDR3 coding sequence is TGTGCCAGCAGTGAAGTAAGATCGAGCTCCTATAATTCACCCCTCCACTTT.

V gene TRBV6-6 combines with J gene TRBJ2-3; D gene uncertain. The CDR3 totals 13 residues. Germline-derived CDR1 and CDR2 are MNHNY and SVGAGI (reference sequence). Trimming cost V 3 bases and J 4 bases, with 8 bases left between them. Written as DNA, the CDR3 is TGTGCCAGCAGTTATGGCTCCGCAGATACGCAGTATTTT. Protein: CASSYGSADTQYF.

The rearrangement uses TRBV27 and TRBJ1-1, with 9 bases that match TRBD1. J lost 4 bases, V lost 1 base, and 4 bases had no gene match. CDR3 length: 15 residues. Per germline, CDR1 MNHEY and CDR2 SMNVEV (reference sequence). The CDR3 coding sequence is TGTGCCAGCAGTTTATACGGGGGACAGGGCACTGAAGCTTTCTTT. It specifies CASSLYGGQGTEAFF.

For the CDR3, the DNA is TGTGCCAGTAGTGGCCGACAGGGTAAAAATTCACCCCTCCACTTT. Residues: CASSGRQGKNSPLHF. This chain links TRBV19 with TRBJ1-6, with 7 nucleotides matching TRBD1. V lost 5 bases, J lost 7 bases, and 8 bases stayed unmatched. The CDR3 loop spans 15 amino acids. In germline, CDR1 is LNHDA, CDR2 SQIVND (reference sequence).

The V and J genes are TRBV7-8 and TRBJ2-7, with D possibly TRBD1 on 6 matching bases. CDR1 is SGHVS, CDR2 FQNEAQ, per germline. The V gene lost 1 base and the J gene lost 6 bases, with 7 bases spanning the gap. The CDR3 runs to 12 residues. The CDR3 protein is CASSLGQAEQYF. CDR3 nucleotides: TGTGCCAGCAGCTTAGGACAGGCCGAGCAGTACTTC. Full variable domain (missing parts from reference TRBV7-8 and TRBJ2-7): GAGVSQSPRYKVAKRGQDVALRCDPISGHVSLFWYQQALGQGPEFLTYFQNEAQLDKSGLPSDRFFAERPEGSVSTLKIQRTQQEDSAVYLCASSLGQAEQYFGPGTRLTVT.

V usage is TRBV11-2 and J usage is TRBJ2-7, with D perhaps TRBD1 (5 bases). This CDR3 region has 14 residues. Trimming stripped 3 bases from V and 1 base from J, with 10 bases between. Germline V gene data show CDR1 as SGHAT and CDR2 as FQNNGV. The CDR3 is CASSFQGASYEQYF. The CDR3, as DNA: TGTGCCAGCAGCTTCCAGGGTGCATCCTACGAGCAGTACTTC.

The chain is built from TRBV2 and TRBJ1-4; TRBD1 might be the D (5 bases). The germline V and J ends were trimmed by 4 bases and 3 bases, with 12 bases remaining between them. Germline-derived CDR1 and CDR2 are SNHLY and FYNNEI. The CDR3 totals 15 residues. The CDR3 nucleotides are TGTGCCAGCAGTGGCAGGGTGGCAGCTAATGAAAAACTGTTTTTT. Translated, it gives CASSGRVAANEKLFF.